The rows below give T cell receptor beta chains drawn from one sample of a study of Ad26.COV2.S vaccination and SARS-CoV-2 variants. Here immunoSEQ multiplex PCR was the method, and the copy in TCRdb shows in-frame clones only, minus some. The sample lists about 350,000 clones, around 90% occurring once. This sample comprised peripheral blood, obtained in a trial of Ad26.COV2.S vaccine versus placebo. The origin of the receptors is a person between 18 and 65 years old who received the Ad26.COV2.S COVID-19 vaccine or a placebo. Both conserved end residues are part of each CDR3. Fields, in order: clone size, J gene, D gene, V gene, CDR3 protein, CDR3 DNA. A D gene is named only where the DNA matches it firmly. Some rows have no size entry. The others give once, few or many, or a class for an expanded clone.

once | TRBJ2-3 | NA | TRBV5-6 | CASSLGGVTDTQYF | TGTGCCAGCAGCCTGGGGGGCGTAACAGATACGCAGTATTTT
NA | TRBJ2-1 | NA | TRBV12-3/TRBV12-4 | CASSFKGYEQFF | TGTGCCAGCAGTTTTAAGGGCTATGAGCAGTTCTTC
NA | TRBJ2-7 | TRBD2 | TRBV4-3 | CASSQGVLAGGPYEQYF | TGCGCCAGCAGCCAAGGGGTACTAGCGGGGGGGCCTTACGAGCAGTACTTC
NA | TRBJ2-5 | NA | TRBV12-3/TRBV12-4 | CASTLGGGETQYF | TGTGCCAGCACCTTGGGGGGAGGAGAGACCCAGTACTTC
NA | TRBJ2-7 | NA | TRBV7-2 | CASSPQGLISYEQYF | TGTGCCAGCAGCCCACAGGGACTGATCTCCTACGAGCAGTACTTC
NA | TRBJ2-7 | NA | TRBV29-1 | CSVELTNTYEQYF | TGCAGCGTTGAACTCACTAATACCTACGAGCAGTACTTC
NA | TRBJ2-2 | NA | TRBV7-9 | CASTPRGARGKLFF | TGTGCCAGCACCCCTCGAGGGGCCCGGGGAAAGCTGTTTTTT
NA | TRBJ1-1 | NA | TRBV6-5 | CASSSQGYGGTEAFF | TGTGCCAGCAGTTCACAGGGATATGGAGGCACTGAAGCTTTCTTT
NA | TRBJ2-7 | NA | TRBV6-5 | CASAPEGAGTYEQYF | TGTGCCAGCGCGCCGGAAGGGGCGGGAACCTACGAGCAGTACTTC
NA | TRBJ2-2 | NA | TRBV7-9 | CASSLVVSRGGELFF | TGTGCCAGCAGCTTAGTGGTCTCAAGGGGCGGGGAGCTGTTTTTT
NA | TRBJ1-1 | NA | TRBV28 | CASSLVGSFLEAFF | TGTGCCAGCAGTTTGGTGGGCAGCTTTCTTGAAGCTTTCTTT
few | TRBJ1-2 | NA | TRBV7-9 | CASSLEEDYGYTF | TGTGCCAGCAGCTTAGAGGAGGACTATGGCTACACCTTC
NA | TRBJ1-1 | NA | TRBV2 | CASSQPPVNTEAFF | TGTGCCAGCAGTCAACCCCCAGTGAACACTGAAGCTTTCTTT
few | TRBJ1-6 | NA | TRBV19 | CASSIMVLPLHF | TGTGCCAGTAGTATAATGGTTCTACCCCTCCACTTT
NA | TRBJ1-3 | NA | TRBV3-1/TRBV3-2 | CASSQLGVPGNTIYF | TGTGCCAGCAGCCAACTAGGAGTACCTGGAAACACCATATATTTT
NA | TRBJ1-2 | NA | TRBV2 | CASSYSTNYGYTF | TGTGCCAGCAGTTACTCTACTAACTATGGCTACACCTTC
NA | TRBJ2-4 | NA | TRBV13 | CASSLKGGDIQYF | TGTGCCAGCAGCTTAAAAGGGGGGGACATTCAGTACTTC
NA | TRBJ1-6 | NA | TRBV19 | CASNLQYNSPLHF | TGTGCCAGTAACCTACAGTATAATTCACCCCTCCACTTT
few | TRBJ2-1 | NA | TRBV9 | CASSVLSRSSYNEQFF | TGTGCCAGCAGCGTACTCTCTAGGAGCTCCTACAATGAGCAGTTCTTC
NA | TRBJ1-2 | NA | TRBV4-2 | CASSQSLRGDYGYTF | TGTGCCAGCAGCCAAAGTCTACGGGGAGACTATGGCTACACCTTC
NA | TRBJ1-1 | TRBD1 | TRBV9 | CASSSQGGTEAFF | TGTGCCAGCAGCTCACAGGGGGGAACTGAAGCTTTCTTT
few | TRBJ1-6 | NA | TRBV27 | CASSLRASSYNSPLHF | TGTGCCAGCAGTTTGAGGGCCAGCTCCTATAATTCACCCCTCCACTTT
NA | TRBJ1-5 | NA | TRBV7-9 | CASSSGTLNQPQHF | TGTGCCAGCAGCAGCGGGACTCTCAATCAGCCCCAGCATTTT
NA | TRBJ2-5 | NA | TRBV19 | CASSIARETQYF | TGTGCCAGTAGTATTGCAAGGGAGACCCAGTACTTC
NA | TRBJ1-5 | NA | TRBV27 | CASRPNTRNQHSNQPQHF | TGTGCCAGCAGACCTAACACCAGGAACCAACATAGCAATCAGCCCCAGCATTTT
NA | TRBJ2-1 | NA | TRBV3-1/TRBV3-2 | CASSQDGASSYNEQFF | TGTGCCAGCAGCCAAGATGGGGCAAGCTCCTACAATGAGCAGTTCTTC
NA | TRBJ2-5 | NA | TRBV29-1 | CSVEGSETQYF | TGCAGCGTTGAAGGGAGCGAGACCCAGTACTTC
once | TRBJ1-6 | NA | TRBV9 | CASSAGGGPSPLHF | TGTGCCAGCAGCGCGGGTGGGGGGCCTTCACCCCTCCACTTT
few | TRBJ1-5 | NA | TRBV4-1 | CASSQVVNRDEPQHF | TGCGCCAGCAGCCAAGTCGTAAACAGGGATGAGCCCCAGCATTTT
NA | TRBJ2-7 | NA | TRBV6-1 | CASSELNSYEQYF | TGTGCCAGCAGTGAATTAAACAGCTACGAGCAGTACTTC
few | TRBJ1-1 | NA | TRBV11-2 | CASSLGLHTEAFF | TGTGCCAGCAGCTTAGGGCTGCACACTGAAGCTTTCTTT
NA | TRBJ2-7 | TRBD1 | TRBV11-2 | CASSLEVTGGYEQYF | TGTGCCAGCAGCTTAGAGGTCACAGGGGGGTACGAGCAGTACTTC
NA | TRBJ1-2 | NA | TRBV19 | CASSSTPGQTF | TGTGCCAGTAGTTCCACTCCGGGACAAACCTTC
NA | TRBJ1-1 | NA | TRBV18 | CASSPPLHLNTEAFF | TGTGCCAGCTCACCACCGCTACACTTGAACACTGAAGCTTTCTTT
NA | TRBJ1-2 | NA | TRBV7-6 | CASSFGERFGYTF | TGTGCCAGCAGCTTTGGGGAAAGGTTTGGCTACACCTTC
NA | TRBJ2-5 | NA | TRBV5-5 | CASSFGETQYF | TGTGCCAGCAGCTTCGGAGAGACCCAGTACTTC
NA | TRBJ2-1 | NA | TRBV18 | CASSPYPDSYNEQFF | TGTGCCAGCTCACCTTACCCCGACAGTTACAATGAGCAGTTCTTC
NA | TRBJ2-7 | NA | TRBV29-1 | CTATDSYEQYF | TGCACCGCGACAGACTCCTACGAGCAGTACTTC
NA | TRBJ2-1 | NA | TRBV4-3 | CASSRTFRPGVVFYNEQFF | TGCGCCAGCAGCCGCACCTTCCGCCCTGGGGTCGTTTTCTACAATGAGCAGTTCTTC
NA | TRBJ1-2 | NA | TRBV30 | CAWSGGQNYGYTF | TGTGCCTGGAGTGGAGGACAGAACTATGGCTACACCTTC
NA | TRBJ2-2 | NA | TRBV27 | CASSSGWTTGELFF | TGTGCCAGCAGTTCTGGGTGGACCACCGGGGAGCTGTTTTTT
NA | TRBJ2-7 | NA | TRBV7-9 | CASSFPGYSYEQYF | TGTGCCAGCAGCTTCCCAGGATACTCCTACGAGCAGTACTTC
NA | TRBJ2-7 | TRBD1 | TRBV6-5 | CASSYRQGAREQYF | TGTGCCAGCAGTTATAGGCAGGGGGCGCGGGAGCAGTACTTC
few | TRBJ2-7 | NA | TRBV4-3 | CASSQDRWGLEQYF | TGCGCCAGCAGCCAAGATCGGTGGGGGCTGGAGCAGTACTTC
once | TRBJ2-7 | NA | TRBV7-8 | CASSLSQGGEQYF | TGTGCCAGCAGCTTAAGCCAGGGGGGCGAGCAGTACTTC
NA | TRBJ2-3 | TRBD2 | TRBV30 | CAWSVTAASGGGDTQYF | TGTGCCTGGAGTGTAACGGCGGCTAGCGGGGGCGGAGATACGCAGTATTTT
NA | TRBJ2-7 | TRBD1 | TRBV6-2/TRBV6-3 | CASSYRGTVPYEQYF | TGTGCCAGCAGTTACAGGGGGACAGTACCCTACGAGCAGTACTTC
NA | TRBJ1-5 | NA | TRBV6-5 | CASTPHGSNQPQHF | TGTGCCAGCACCCCACACGGGAGCAATCAGCCCCAGCATTTT
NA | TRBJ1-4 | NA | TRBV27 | CASSLVALATNEKLFF | TGTGCCAGCAGTTTAGTGGCCCTCGCAACTAATGAAAAACTGTTTTTT
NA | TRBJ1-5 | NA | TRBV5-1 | CASSVEGLSNQPQHF | TGCGCCAGCAGCGTAGAGGGGCTAAGCAATCAGCCCCAGCATTTT
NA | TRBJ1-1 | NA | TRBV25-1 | CASSVGGTTEAFF | TGTGCCAGCAGTGTTGGAGGAACCACTGAAGCTTTCTTT
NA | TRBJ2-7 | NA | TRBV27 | CASSHDRRRAGDNEQYF | TGTGCCAGCAGCCACGACCGGCGTCGGGCGGGCGACAACGAGCAGTACTTC
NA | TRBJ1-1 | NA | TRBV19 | CASSTLGVSNTEAFF | TGTGCCAGTAGTACCCTAGGTGTTTCGAACACTGAAGCTTTCTTT
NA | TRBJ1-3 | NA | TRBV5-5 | CASSLQGISGNTIYF | TGTGCCAGCAGCTTGCAGGGCATTTCTGGAAACACCATATATTTT
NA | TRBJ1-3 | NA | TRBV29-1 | CSVVVPTSGNTIYF | TGCAGCGTTGTGGTACCGACCTCTGGAAACACCATATATTTT
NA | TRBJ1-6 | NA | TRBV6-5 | CASKGGRDSPLHF | TGTGCCAGCAAAGGTGGCAGGGACTCACCCCTCCACTTT
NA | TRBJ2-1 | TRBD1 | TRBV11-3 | CASRGTGSDEQFF | TGTGCCAGCAGGGGGACAGGGAGCGATGAGCAGTTCTTC